The clone carrying this T cell receptor (beta chain) was picked up many times. This entry belongs to a study of patients with pleural tuberculosis. CDR3 size: 14 residues. Looked up from germline, CDR1 is DFQATT and CDR2 is SNEGSKA (reference sequence). Trimming removed 1 base from V and 2 bases from J; junction bases left unmatched: 2. TCRdb re-analysed the reads in MiXCR, keeping a single row per CDR3 protein. The table has approximately 50,000 distinct CDR3 sequences, approximately 7.9% seen once. This TCR was recovered from a human donor with pleural tuberculosis. This rearrangement joins TRBV20-1 to TRBJ2-1, with TRBD2 matching 7 bases. The CDR3 bases are TGCAGTGCTAGAGTGGGGGGGGCCTACAATGAGCAGTTCTTC. This encodes CSARVGGAYNEQFF.